This TCR beta chain was captured in a study of blood T cell repertoires in COVID-19. Whole-study context: Acute-phase and convalescent COVID-19 samples originated in the United States, Italy and Spain. The analysed material was cDNA or gDNA that came from T cells, B-cell-depleted T cells, or PBMCs.

This CDR3 spans 15 amino acids. V was clipped by 0 bases and J by 3 bases; unmatched bases: 2. CDR1 and CDR2 from the germline V gene are SGHNT and YYREEE (reference sequence). In the source study's methods: Nucleated cell number was recorded as an estimate derived from reference gene primer amplification. The method was immunoSEQ multiplex PCR; TCRdb's version includes in-frame clones alone and lacks a portion of them. Clonal size and the V and J genes are those of that table, whereas D and trimming came from the DNA. Found here are roughly 190,000 clones, 94% of them singletons; the top ten hold 0.6% to 0.9%.

The clonotype comes from a man aged 25 to 40 with COVID-19, enrolled during active disease. Sequenced sample: peripheral blood. The chain is built from TRBV5-4 and TRBJ1-4; the match to TRBD1 covers 7 bases. This CDR3 is CASSLGGQANEKLFF. The CDR3 bases are TGTGCCAGCAGCTTGGGTGGACAGGCTAATGAAAAACTGTTTTTT.